This T cell receptor beta chain was recorded in a study of blood T cell repertoires in COVID-19. Study details: COVID-19 samples from acute and convalescent phases originated in the United States, Italy and Spain. In each case, the material was cDNA or gDNA derived from T cells, B-cell-depleted T cells, or PBMCs.

Some clones are missing from TCRdb's copy, which holds only in-frame ones; the method was immunoSEQ multiplex PCR. The repertoire includes around 200,000 clones, 83% of them detected once, and around 6.5% sits in the top ten. CDR1 and CDR2 from the germline V gene are MNHEY and SVGAGI. The CDR3 has 16 amino acids. The J segment lost 9 bases and the V segment lost 1 base, leaving 13 bases of the junction unmatched. This TCR came from a middle-aged woman with acute or convalescent COVID-19. The chain has TRBV6-5 and TRBJ1-1, with 8 bases matching TRBD1. Sequencing input: peripheral blood. DNA for the CDR3: TGTGCCAGCAGTTACTACCAGGACAGGGAGGTCCATAAAGCTTTCTTT. Translated, it gives CASSYYQDREVHKAFF.